The 3 T cell receptor beta chains listed next were all sequenced from one sample in a study of glioma-infiltrating T cells after dendritic cell vaccination. The data were produced by immunoSEQ multiplex PCR, yet TCRdb's version contains in-frame clones alone and is incomplete. The table shows about 100,000 clones, with around 80% occurring only once. Indicated time point: after dendritic cell vaccination, including at tumor progression/relapse. The sample was blood, taken after dendritic cell vaccination. Source of these receptors: a human donor with glioblastoma.

The V gene is TRBV5-4, the J gene TRBJ2-2; no firm D call. Germline CDR1 and CDR2: SGHNT and YYREEE (reference sequence). This CDR3 has 15 residues. V was trimmed by 0 bases and J by 1 base, leaving 7 bases between them. The CDR3 sequence is CASSLDSQNTGELFF. The CDR3 nucleotides are TGTGCCAGCAGCTTGGACAGCCAGAACACCGGGGAGCTGTTTTTT.

The rearrangement uses TRBV7-2 and TRBJ1-5; D is perhaps TRBD1 (6 bases). Trimming stripped 5 bases from V and 0 bases from J, with 17 bases between. Germline CDR1 reads SGHTA; CDR2 reads FQGNSA. This CDR3 is 17 amino acids long. CDR3 DNA sequence: TGTGCCAGCAGCCTCGTAGACAGGACCGATAGCAATCAGCCCCAGCATTTT. It encodes CASSLVDRTDSNQPQHF.

The rearrangement uses TRBV5-1 and TRBJ1-4; the match to TRBD1 covers 8 bases. The CDR3 is 14 amino acids. V gave up 4 bases and J gave up 5 bases; unmatched junction bases: 4. Germline lookup yields CDR1 SGHRS and CDR2 YFSETQ. The CDR3 region is CASSPTGGNEKLFF. CDR3 bases: TGCGCCAGCAGCCCAACAGGGGGGAATGAAAAACTGTTTTTT.